This record concerns one TCR beta chain sequence. Its matching antigen is unknown. Healthy bone marrow donors supplied every sample. PCR used 60 Vbeta primers and 13 Jbeta primers. The protocol was immunoSEQ multiplex PCR, while the TCRdb copy is restricted to in-frame clones and leaves out a portion. The sample holds around 150,000 clones, 60% to 85% seen once. The data belong to a study of cytomegalovirus exposure and HLA in healthy donors. Study-wide results and limits: The Asian-associated ancestry cluster reportedly had fewer N-insertions than the approximately 670-donor mean in a later analysis. Most TCR beta V segments were productive about 90% or about 30% of the time in an earlier analysis. TRBV6-2, TRBV6-3 and other indistinguishable V segments were excluded.

J was trimmed by 5 bases and V by 2 bases; bases with no gene match: 8. Germline V CDR1 and CDR2: MNHEY, SMNVEV (reference sequence). The CDR3 has 16 amino acids. The chain couples TRBV27 to TRBJ1-1; TRBD1 agrees at 10 bases. Sequenced: PBMCs. The TCR comes from a male donor in good health and CMV-seropositive. The CDR3 nucleotides are TGTGCCAGCAGTTTAGGGACAGGGGTGAGGTGGACTGAAGCTTTCTTT. Encoded protein: CASSLGTGVRWTEAFF.